The rows below give T cell receptor beta chains drawn from one sample of a study of cytomegalovirus exposure and HLA in healthy donors. This table comes from immunoSEQ multiplex PCR, and its TCRdb copy is limited to in-frame clones, with some not included. The sample lists about 190,000 clones; about nine tenths were seen once. Sequenced: PBMCs. The receptor source for this set is a boy aged 2-15 years in good health and CMV-seronegative. CDR3s include the opening cysteine and the closing phenylalanine or tryptophan. A D gene is named only where the DNA matches it firmly. Size is omitted from some rows. Given values are once, few, many or a class for expanded clones.

CDR3aa,CDR3nt,j_gene,v_gene,abundance,d_gene
CASSPGGSQETQYF,TGTGCCAGCAGCCCGGGGGGTTCTCAAGAGACCCAGTACTTC,TRBJ2-5,TRBV28,-,TRBD2
CAIRAGTGYKGSPLHF,TGTGCCATCAGAGCCGGGACAGGGTACAAGGGTTCTCCCCTCCACTTT,TRBJ1-6,TRBV10-3,few,TRBD1
CAWSVTGTGGVEAFF,TGTGCCTGGAGTGTAACCGGGACAGGGGGCGTTGAAGCTTTCTTT,TRBJ1-1,TRBV30,-,TRBD1
CASSLSGRGWDTEAFF,TGTGCCAGCAGTTTATCGGGGAGGGGTTGGGACACTGAAGCTTTCTTT,TRBJ1-1,TRBV27,-,-
CASPRSGTDTGELFF,TGTGCCAGCCCCCGGAGCGGGACGGACACCGGGGAGCTGTTTTTT,TRBJ2-2,TRBV27,-,TRBD2
CASSSGTGTEQYF,TGTGCCAGCAGTTCAGGGACAGGGACCGAGCAGTACTTC,TRBJ2-7,TRBV28,-,TRBD1
CASSSGQGMDTQYF,TGTGCCAGCAGCTCAGGACAGGGGATGGATACGCAGTATTTT,TRBJ2-3,TRBV5-4,-,TRBD1
CASSFIDSSYNSPLHF,TGTGCCAGCAGTTTTATAGACAGCTCCTATAATTCACCCCTCCACTTT,TRBJ1-6,TRBV28,-,-
CASSWSAGGSGEQYF,TGTGCCAGCAGCTGGTCAGCGGGGGGGTCGGGGGAGCAGTACTTC,TRBJ2-7,TRBV7-9,-,TRBD2
CASSSLLFGGNGYTF,TGTGCCAGCAGTTCCCTACTGTTCGGCGGGAATGGCTACACCTTC,TRBJ1-2,TRBV28,once,-
CASSIAGVTGFTDTQYF,TGTGCCAGTAGTATAGCTGGAGTGACAGGTTTTACAGATACGCAGTATTTT,TRBJ2-3,TRBV19,-,-
CASGPQETQYF,TGTGCCAGCGGCCCTCAAGAGACCCAGTACTTC,TRBJ2-5,TRBV28,-,-
CASSLSGNSPLHF,TGTGCCAGCAGTTTATCGGGTAATTCACCCCTCCACTTT,TRBJ1-6,TRBV28,-,-
CATRTGKKAGELFF,TGTGCCACCCGGACAGGGAAGAAGGCCGGGGAGCTGTTTTTT,TRBJ2-2,TRBV19,once,TRBD1
CASSQESLGEQYF,TGCGCCAGCAGCCAAGAATCCCTAGGCGAGCAGTACTTC,TRBJ2-7,TRBV4-1,-,-
CASWGQNLYNEQFF,TGTGCCAGCTGGGGACAGAACCTCTACAATGAGCAGTTCTTC,TRBJ2-1,TRBV6-1,-,TRBD1
CATTGGPANYGYTF,TGTGCCACAACAGGAGGGCCCGCAAACTATGGCTACACCTTC,TRBJ1-2,TRBV19,once,-
CASGGAGASSYNEQFF,TGTGCCAGCGGGGGGGCGGGGGCGAGCTCCTACAATGAGCAGTTCTTC,TRBJ2-1,TRBV27,-,-
CASSIGPISASWGANVLTF,TGTGCCAGTAGTATAGGGCCTATAAGCGCGTCATGGGGGGCCAACGTCCTGACTTTC,TRBJ2-6,TRBV19,-,-
CASSFNVYASGTEYNEQFF,TGTGCCAGCAGCTTCAATGTTTATGCTAGCGGGACTGAGTACAATGAGCAGTTCTTC,TRBJ2-1,TRBV7-2,-,TRBD2
CASSQEAGAGSPLHF,TGTGCCAGCAGCCAGGAGGCAGGGGCAGGGTCACCCCTCCACTTT,TRBJ1-6,TRBV6-5,-,-
CASSPGDRDAQPQHF,TGTGCCAGCAGCCCCGGGGACAGGGACGCTCAGCCCCAGCATTTT,TRBJ1-5,TRBV6-1,-,TRBD1
CAWNHGTVSNQPQHF,TGTGCCTGGAATCACGGGACAGTAAGCAATCAGCCCCAGCATTTT,TRBJ1-5,TRBV30,-,TRBD1
CASSESRSLEENIQYF,TGTGCCAGCAGTGAATCCAGGTCCTTGGAGGAAAACATTCAGTACTTC,TRBJ2-4,TRBV6-1,few,-